A selection of T cell receptor beta chains follows, all from one sample in a study of control samples from healthy donors and cancer patients. Profiled with immunoSEQ multiplex PCR; TCRdb holds only in-frame clones, not every one. This repertoire comprises roughly 200,000 clones; its ten largest clones make up around 2%. Sequencing used blood. These receptors originate from a young woman in good health. Both conserved end residues are part of each CDR3. The D gene is left open where the match is weak.

V gene,D gene,J gene,CDR3 protein,CDR3 DNA
TRBV5-1,-,TRBJ1-1,CASSSTGGGYAEAFF,TGCGCCAGCAGCTCGACGGGGGGAGGCTACGCTGAAGCTTTCTTT
TRBV4-2,-,TRBJ2-7,CASSQVVSSYEQYF,TGTGCCAGCAGCCAAGTAGTAAGCTCCTACGAGCAGTACTTC
TRBV28,-,TRBJ2-2,CASSFSGFRTGELFF,TGTGCCAGCAGTTTCTCCGGATTCAGAACCGGGGAGCTGTTTTTT
TRBV4-2,-,TRBJ2-7,CASSQDSDRDYEQYF,TGTGCCAGCAGCCAAGATAGCGACAGAGACTACGAGCAGTACTTC
TRBV2,TRBD2,TRBJ2-5,CASSDERGARSPTYF,TGTGCCAGCAGTGACGAGCGGGGGGCCCGGTCACCCACCTACTTC
TRBV3-1/TRBV3-2,-,TRBJ2-5,CASSQDNQGAPSQETQYF,TGTGCCAGCAGCCAAGATAATCAGGGTGCTCCGTCACAAGAGACCCAGTACTTC
TRBV2,TRBD1,TRBJ1-1,CANMLTGLNTEAFF,TGTGCCAACATGTTGACAGGGTTGAACACTGAAGCTTTCTTT
TRBV28,-,TRBJ2-1,CASRPGTLDEQFF,TGTGCCAGCAGACCCGGGACCTTGGATGAGCAGTTCTTC
TRBV5-1,-,TRBJ1-1,CASSLGKVTGWADTEAFF,TGCGCCAGCAGCTTGGGCAAAGTAACAGGGTGGGCTGACACTGAAGCTTTCTTT
TRBV9,-,TRBJ2-3,CASSIQSPFTDTQYF,TGTGCCAGCTCTATACAGTCCCCCTTCACAGATACGCAGTATTTT
TRBV2,TRBD1,TRBJ1-2,CASIEGQNYGYTF,TGTGCCAGCATCGAGGGACAGAACTATGGCTACACCTTC
TRBV11-2,-,TRBJ1-5,CASSLRGDQPQHF,TGTGCCAGCAGCTTACGAGGGGATCAGCCCCAGCATTTT
TRBV27,-,TRBJ1-1,CASSLSVTAEAFF,TGTGCCAGCAGTTTATCGGTGACAGCCGAAGCTTTCTTT
TRBV19,TRBD1,TRBJ1-1,CASTNQGQVNTEAFF,TGTGCCAGTACCAACCAGGGACAGGTGAACACTGAAGCTTTCTTT
TRBV6-2/TRBV6-3,-,TRBJ1-3,CASSLTASGNTIYF,TGTGCCAGCAGTCTCACTGCCTCTGGAAACACCATATATTTT
TRBV27,TRBD1,TRBJ1-2,CASRDRAGGYTF,TGTGCCAGCAGGGACAGGGCGGGAGGCTACACCTTC
TRBV6-5,-,TRBJ2-2,CASSYSTGELFF,TGTGCCAGCAGTTACTCTACCGGGGAGCTGTTTTTT
TRBV6-5,-,TRBJ1-2,CASSNPRWITYGYTF,TGTGCCAGCAGTAATCCCCGGTGGATCACTTATGGCTACACCTTC
TRBV6-5,TRBD1,TRBJ1-2,CASSHPEGADGYTF,TGTGCCAGCAGCCACCCTGAGGGGGCGGATGGCTACACCTTC
TRBV12-5,-,TRBJ1-1,CASGFAGREAFF,TGTGCTAGTGGTTTTGCAGGCCGTGAAGCTTTCTTT
TRBV4-1,-,TRBJ1-4,CASSPGGIVIEKLFF,TGCGCCAGCAGCCCCGGGGGGATAGTGATTGAAAAACTGTTTTTT
TRBV7-8,TRBD2,TRBJ2-5,CASSQDGGGTQYF,TGTGCCAGCAGCCAAGACGGCGGGGGAACCCAGTACTTC
TRBV6-5,TRBD1,TRBJ2-2,CASTGTGSNTGELFF,TGTGCCAGCACTGGGACAGGGTCGAACACCGGGGAGCTGTTTTTT
TRBV3-1/TRBV3-2,TRBD1,TRBJ2-7,CASSRDRGFRYEQYF,TGTGCCAGCAGCCGGGACAGGGGGTTCCGCTACGAGCAGTACTTC
TRBV28,-,TRBJ1-1,CASSLQVNTEAFF,TGTGCCAGCAGTTTACAAGTGAACACTGAAGCTTTCTTT
TRBV30,-,TRBJ1-1,CAWSSPSGLNTEAFF,TGTGCCTGGAGTTCGCCTAGCGGCCTGAACACTGAAGCTTTCTTT
TRBV6-5,-,TRBJ1-1,CASSYSRLGHTEAFF,TGTGCCAGCAGTTACTCAAGGTTGGGACACACTGAAGCTTTCTTT
TRBV15,-,TRBJ2-7,CATSRGRTAKNRREQYF,TGTGCCACCAGCAGAGGCAGGACTGCTAAAAACCGAAGAGAGCAGTACTTC
TRBV28,TRBD1,TRBJ2-7,CASSFARTGRAEQYF,TGTGCCAGCAGTTTCGCCCGGACAGGCCGTGCGGAGCAGTACTTC
TRBV6-1,-,TRBJ1-3,CASSDARGSGNTIYF,TGTGCCAGCAGTGACGCGAGGGGCTCTGGAAACACCATATATTTT
TRBV28,TRBD1,TRBJ1-1,CASSSGQAHTEAFF,TGTGCCAGCAGTTCCGGACAGGCCCACACTGAAGCTTTCTTT
TRBV5-1,-,TRBJ2-1,CASSLSGANVNEQFF,TGCGCCAGCAGCTTGTCTGGGGCCAATGTCAATGAGCAGTTCTTC
TRBV7-9,-,TRBJ2-1,CASSLNREARNEQFF,TGTGCCAGCAGCTTAAACAGGGAGGCTAGAAATGAGCAGTTCTTC
TRBV21-1,-,TRBJ1-1,CASNLILRQGMNTEAFF,TGTGCCAGCAACCTCATTCTACGACAGGGGATGAACACTGAAGCTTTCTTT
TRBV29-1,-,TRBJ1-1,CSGRGGTEAFF,TGCAGCGGTAGGGGGGGCACTGAAGCTTTCTTT
TRBV7-9,-,TRBJ2-5,CASSPRWGQETQYF,TGTGCCAGCAGCCCGCGGTGGGGGCAAGAGACCCAGTACTTC
TRBV7-6,TRBD2,TRBJ2-3,CASSPLGGVGTDTQYF,TGTGCCAGCAGCCCGCTCGGGGGGGTCGGCACAGATACGCAGTATTTT
TRBV5-1,-,TRBJ2-7,CASSLGLEQYF,TGCGCCAGCAGCTTGGGCCTCGAGCAGTACTTC
TRBV27,-,TRBJ2-3,CASARGAYADTQYF,TGTGCCTCCGCCCGGGGCGCCTACGCAGATACGCAGTATTTT
TRBV4-2,TRBD2,TRBJ2-5,CASSQVSSGTQETQYF,TGTGCCAGCAGCCAAGTATCTAGCGGTACCCAAGAGACCCAGTACTTC
TRBV4-2,-,TRBJ1-1,CASSQSLELTEAFF,TGTGCCAGCAGCCAAAGTTTGGAATTAACTGAAGCTTTCTTT
TRBV2,TRBD1,TRBJ1-2,CASSLTGDYGYTF,TGTGCCAGCAGTTTAACAGGGGACTATGGCTACACCTTC
TRBV29-1,-,TRBJ2-3,CSVEVSPDTQYF,TGCAGCGTGGAGGTTTCCCCGGATACGCAGTATTTT
TRBV6-5,TRBD1,TRBJ1-6,CASRLNRGEAPLHF,TGTGCCAGCCGGCTAAACAGGGGGGAGGCACCCCTCCACTTT
TRBV13,-,TRBJ2-1,CASSKADSYNEQFF,TGTGCCAGCAGTAAAGCCGACAGCTACAATGAGCAGTTCTTC
TRBV6-5,-,TRBJ1-3,CASSYRRGAGRNTIYF,TGTGCCAGCAGTTACAGAAGGGGAGCAGGGAGAAACACCATATATTTT
TRBV9,TRBD2,TRBJ2-7,CASSVVAGTSGGTGSYEQYF,TGTGCCAGCAGCGTAGTGGCCGGGACTAGCGGGGGGACCGGCTCCTACGAGCAGTACTTC
TRBV19,-,TRBJ1-2,CASSKVGTLDYGYTF,TGTGCCAGTAGTAAAGTCGGGACTCTTGACTATGGCTACACCTTC
TRBV24-1,-,TRBJ1-4,CATSDEGMGEKLFF,TGTGCCACCAGTGATGAGGGAATGGGGGAAAAACTGTTTTTT